This T cell receptor (beta chain) was identified during a study of identical twins. General study findings and limits: Insertions ran lower in abundant cord blood beta clonotypes, though not in memory repertoires.

From the 5' RACE reads, TCRdb called clonotypes with MiXCR, one entry per CDR3 protein. The sample has hundreds of thousands of distinct CDR3 sequences; 18% are singletons. The V and J ends lost 4 bases and 7 bases respectively, with 14 bases between them. This CDR3 comprises 12 residues. Germline V gene data show CDR1 as GTSNPN and CDR2 as SVGIG (reference sequence). Remarks on this clonotype: Its antigen is unidentified.

Another study also made use of these data, one on T cells expressing NK-cell markers. From that paper: The leading position in the CD3+CD56-NKG2C+ fraction of several donors also went to these clonotypes.

Sequenced sample: PBMCs. This rearrangement joins TRBV30 to TRBJ2-7; tentative D call: TRBD2 (5 bases). The sequence was obtained from a young woman in good health. CDR3 loop: CAWNDGDYEQYF. CDR3 DNA sequence: TGTGCCTGGAATGACGGAGACTATGAGCAGTACTTC.